Presented here are 30 T cell receptor beta chains from one specimen sequenced in a study of blood T cell repertoires in COVID-19. Method: immunoSEQ multiplex PCR; TCRdb's copy keeps in-frame clones and lacks some. The sample has tens of thousands of clones, about 82% seen once; the top ten hold roughly 25%. The sequencing sample was made of peripheral blood. The source of these receptors is a human donor in a cohort sampled during active COVID-19.

CDR3 sequence reads: CASSYRDTEAFF. Written as DNA, the CDR3 is TGTGCCAGCAGCTACCGGGACACTGAAGCTTTCTTT. V gene TRBV7-9 combines with J gene TRBJ1-1; D is unresolved. Germline assignment: CDR1 SEHNR and CDR2 FQNEAQ (reference sequence). The CDR3 has 12 residues. With 4 bases removed from V and 3 bases from J, the gap between germline ends came to 6 bases.

The chain carries TRBV27 and TRBJ2-1, with D perhaps matching TRBD1 (5 bases). V lost 5 bases to trimming and J lost 9 bases, with 11 bases between them. This CDR3 spans 12 amino acids. CDR1 MNHEY and CDR2 SMNVEV come from the germline V gene (reference sequence). The CDR3 coding sequence is TGTGCCAGCAGTCCCATCGACAGTGAGCAGTTCTTC. The encoded protein is CASSPIDSEQFF.

This CDR3 reads CASSQSSGSYNEQFF. CDR3 in DNA: TGTGCCAGCAGCCAAAGTTCGGGGTCCTACAATGAGCAGTTCTTC. The V gene is TRBV28, the J gene TRBJ2-1; the D gene is possibly TRBD2 (5 bases). Germline V gives CDR1 MDHEN, CDR2 SYDVKM. CDR3 size: 15 residues. V lost 6 bases and J 1 base, leaving 13 bases between the germline ends.

This chain links TRBV5-6 with TRBJ2-2, with 7 positions matching TRBD1. Trimming at V came to 0 bases and at J to 5 bases, leaving 7 bases not matched to a gene. The length of the CDR3 is 16 residues. Germline CDR1 and CDR2: SGHDT and YYEEEE. The CDR3 DNA follows: TGTGCCAGCAGCTTGGCAGGGGGTGACAGGACCGGGGAGCTGTTTTTT. It encodes CASSLAGGDRTGELFF. Supplemented by reference TRBV5-6 and TRBJ2-2, the full variable domain reads DAGVTQSPTHLIKTRGQQVTLRCSPKSGHDTVSWYQQALGQGPQFIFQYYEEEERQRGNFPDRFSGHQFPNYSSELNVNALLLGDSALYLCASSLAGGDRTGELFFGEGSRLTVL.

The chain employs TRBV5-4 and TRBJ2-4, with TRBD1 matching 7 bases. The CDR3 is made up of 16 amino acids. Unmatched junction bases numbered 8, after V lost 4 bases and J lost 1 base. Germline V gene data show CDR1 as SGHNT and CDR2 as YYREEE (reference sequence). This chain's CDR3 is CASSKDRAGAKNIQYF. DNA for the CDR3: TGTGCCAGCAGCAAAGACAGGGCTGGTGCCAAAAACATTCAGTACTTC.

This clone was counted between two and nine times. The genes are TRBV11-2 and TRBJ2-3, with 15 nucleotides matching TRBD2. Germline V gene sequence: CDR1 SGHAT, CDR2 FQNNGV. The V gene end was trimmed by 4 bases and the J gene end by 4 bases; junction bases not matched to a gene: 3. This CDR3 is built from 16 residues. The CDR3 sequence is CASSWTSGRAADTQYF. CDR3 coding DNA: TGTGCCAGCAGCTGGACTAGCGGGAGGGCTGCAGATACGCAGTATTTT.

CDR3 bases: TGTGCCAGCAGTGCCTCCTCGGAAGAGACCCAGTACTTC. It specifies CASSASSEETQYF. The V call is TRBV6-4, the J call TRBJ2-5; D not resolved. CDR3 length: 13 amino acids. Per the germline V gene, CDR1 is MRHNA and CDR2 is SNTAGT. Trimming pared 4 bases from V and 3 bases from J, leaving 9 bases between.

On this clone: In the same sample, other DNA sequences code for this CDR3. The gene calls are TRBV2 and TRBJ1-1, with D unresolved. CDR1 SNHLY and CDR2 FYNNEI come from the germline V gene. Between the trimmed V and J ends, which lost 1 base and 1 base, there was a span of 7 bases. The CDR3 is 14 residues long. CDR3 amino acids: CASSEVGRNTEAFF. CDR3 nucleotides: TGTGCCAGCAGTGAAGTTGGGAGGAACACTGAAGCTTTCTTT. Combining the CDR3 with reference TRBV2 and TRBJ1-1 gives the whole variable domain EPEVTQTPSHQVTQMGQEVILRCVPISNHLYFYWYRQILGQKVEFLVSFYNNEISEKSEIFDDQFSVERPDGSNFTLKIRSTKLEDSAMYFCASSEVGRNTEAFFGQGTRLTVV.

This chain's CDR3 is CASSLQGSKAEQYF. The CDR3 bases are TGTGCCAGCAGTTTACAGGGTTCGAAAGCCGAGCAGTACTTC. The rearrangement joins TRBV6-2 or TRBV6-3 to TRBJ2-7; possible D gene TRBD1, 6 bases. Trimming took off 4 bases at V and 6 bases at J, with 16 bases between the two ends. Germline CDR1 reads MNHEY; CDR2 reads SVGEGT. The CDR3 totals 14 residues.

This rearrangement joins TRBV11-2 to TRBJ2-2; possible D gene TRBD2, 5 bases. With 5 bases removed from V and 6 bases from J, the gap between germline ends came to 13 bases. Germline V lookup: CDR1 SGHAT, CDR2 FQNNGV. The CDR3 spans 14 residues. This chain's CDR3 is CASSPARRPGELFF. The DNA for the CDR3 is TGTGCCAGCAGCCCCGCAAGGAGGCCCGGGGAGCTGTTTTTT.

The rearrangement uses TRBV4-1 and TRBJ1-4; tentatively, D is TRBD1 (5 bases). The V end lost 0 bases, the J end lost 4 bases, and 9 bases lay between the germline ends. This CDR3 is built from 15 residues. CDR1 is MGHRA, CDR2 YSYEKL, per germline. The CDR3 is CASSQDTGINEKLFF. Here the CDR3 DNA reads TGCGCCAGCAGCCAAGATACAGGAATTAATGAAAAACTGTTTTTT.

J is TRBJ2-5 and V is TRBV5-1; 7 bases are shared with TRBD2. V dropped 5 bases and J dropped 5; count of bases not matched to a gene: 9. CDR3 length: 14 residues. Per the germline V gene, CDR1 is SGHRS and CDR2 is YFSETQ. This CDR3 reads CASRGGEPHETQYF. CDR3 nucleotides: TGCGCCAGCAGGGGGGGGGAGCCCCACGAGACCCAGTACTTC.

The rearrangement uses TRBV4-3 and TRBJ2-7, with 8 bases identical to TRBD2. Germline CDR1 LGHNA, CDR2 YSLEER. V lost 1 base, J lost 3 bases, and 2 bases stayed unmatched. CDR3 size: 14 residues. The CDR3 region is CASSQVAGYYEQYF. CDR3 in DNA: TGCGCCAGCAGCCAAGTAGCGGGGTACTACGAGCAGTACTTC.

This clone has more than one count but fewer than ten. The genes are TRBV6-2 or TRBV6-3 and TRBJ2-7; 9 nucleotides match TRBD2. V lost 0 bases and J lost 2; bases outside the gene matches: 5. Per germline, CDR1 MNHEY and CDR2 SVGEGT. The CDR3 consists of 16 residues. The CDR3 sequence: CASSYSMASGTYEQYF. CDR3 nucleotide sequence: TGTGCCAGCAGTTACTCGATGGCTAGCGGGACCTACGAGCAGTACTTC.

This clone appeared once. This chain joins TRBV19 and TRBJ2-2, with D maybe TRBD2 (7 bases). The CDR3 totals 15 residues. Deletions cut 7 bases from V and 1 base from J, with 13 bases between. CDR1 is LNHDA and CDR2 is SQIVND in the germline V gene (reference sequence). As DNA, the CDR3 is TGTGCCAGTAACGGGGGGCAGAGGAACACCGGGGAGCTGTTTTTT. The encoded protein is CASNGGQRNTGELFF.

V gene TRBV24-1 combines with J gene TRBJ2-1, with D unclear. Germline V gene sequence: CDR1 KGHDR, CDR2 SFDVKD. The V gene lost 3 bases and the J gene lost 9 bases, with 14 bases spanning the gap. The CDR3 consists of 14 residues. The CDR3 nucleotides read TGTGCCACCAGTGATGTTTATGGCCCCGCTGAGCAGTTCTTC. It is translated as CATSDVYGPAEQFF.

The rearrangement links TRBV2 to TRBJ2-5; 7 positions agree with TRBD2. CDR3 size: 17 residues. Trimming cost V 4 bases and J 1 base; bases outside gene matches: 12. Germline V gene sequence: CDR1 SNHLY, CDR2 FYNNEI. CDR3 sequence reads: CASSGTRGERGQETQYF. The CDR3 nucleotides read TGTGCCAGCAGTGGCACCCGAGGGGAGCGGGGCCAAGAGACCCAGTACTTC. Using reference TRBV2 and TRBJ2-5 for the parts outside the CDR3, the full variable domain is EPEVTQTPSHQVTQMGQEVILRCVPISNHLYFYWYRQILGQKVEFLVSFYNNEISEKSEIFDDQFSVERPDGSNFTLKIRSTKLEDSAMYFCASSGTRGERGQETQYFGPGTRLLVL.

The DNA of the CDR3 is TGTGCCAGCAGCTTAGGGACAGGGCCTTCCTACGAGCAGTACTTC. It encodes CASSLGTGPSYEQYF. The V and J genes are TRBV11-2 and TRBJ2-7; 8 nucleotides agree with TRBD1. The CDR3 is made up of 15 amino acids. Germline V gene sequence: CDR1 SGHAT, CDR2 FQNNGV. Germline trimming cut 1 base from V and 1 base from J; bases unmatched to any gene: 3. Full variable domain (outside the CDR3, taken from reference TRBV11-2 and TRBJ2-7): EAGVAQSPRYKIIEKRQSVAFWCNPISGHATLYWYQQILGQGPKLLIQFQNNGVVDDSQLPKDRFSAERLKGVDSTLKIQPAKLEDSAVYLCASSLGTGPSYEQYFGPGTRLTVT.

This rearrangement joins TRBV11-1 to TRBJ2-2; TRBD1 matches 8 bases. J gave up 6 bases and V 5 bases, and 5 bases lay outside the gene matches. This CDR3 contains 14 residues. The V gene's germline CDR1 is SGHAT and CDR2 FQDESV (reference sequence). The CDR3 protein is CASSPRQGSGELFF. The CDR3 DNA follows: TGTGCCAGCAGCCCCAGACAGGGGTCCGGGGAGCTGTTTTTT.

The V and J genes are TRBV4-2 and TRBJ2-7; 10 positions match TRBD2. With V trimmed by 0 bases and J by 0 bases, 8 bases remained unmatched. The CDR3 runs 18 residues. The germline V gene encodes CDR1 LGHNA and CDR2 YNFKEQ. The CDR3 loop is CASSQDISGRTSSYEQYF. The CDR3 nucleotides read TGTGCCAGCAGCCAAGATATTAGCGGGAGGACCAGCTCCTACGAGCAGTACTTC.

The chain uses TRBV14 and TRBJ2-7, with 7 bases that match TRBD2. Germline CDR1 and CDR2: SGHDN and FVKESK. This CDR3 has 15 amino acids. J was trimmed by 2 bases and V by 6 bases; bases with no gene match: 10. The CDR3 spells CASRGSGTGTYEQYF. The CDR3 DNA reads as TGTGCCAGCAGGGGAAGCGGGACGGGTACCTACGAGCAGTACTTC.

This clone was seen once. The CDR3 is CASSPGDTGELFF. The CDR3 DNA reads as TGTGCCAGCAGCCCAGGGGACACCGGGGAGCTGTTTTTT. The chain employs TRBV7-6 and TRBJ2-2, with TRBD1 as a possible D gene (6 bases). V lost 5 bases, J lost 3 bases, and 7 bases lay in between. This CDR3 region has 13 residues. The germline CDR1 and CDR2 sequences are SGHVS and FNYEAQ.

The chain is built from TRBV5-8 and TRBJ1-5; D perhaps matches TRBD1 (6 bases). The CDR3 is 15 residues long. V lost 0 bases to trimming and J lost 6 bases, with 13 bases between them. In germline, CDR1 is SGHTS, CDR2 YDEGEE. In DNA, the CDR3 is TGTGCCAGCAGCTTGGGCGGGGGGCGAGCTCAGCCCCAGCATTTT. This sequence encodes CASSLGGGRAQPQHF.

This clone was observed a single time. This sequence joins TRBV7-3 and TRBJ2-2; 8 bases agree with TRBD2. CDR1 SGHTA and CDR2 FQGTGA come from the germline V gene. This CDR3 region has 15 residues. V was clipped by 1 base and J by 4 bases; unmatched bases: 2. CDR3 amino acids: CASSLSGRSTGELFF. The DNA of the CDR3 is TGTGCCAGCAGCTTAAGCGGGAGGAGCACCGGGGAGCTGTTTTTT.

This chain connects TRBV3-1 (or the pseudogene TRBV3-2) to TRBJ2-7; 8 bases agree with TRBD2. The V and J ends lost 3 bases and 6 bases, in that order; junction bases with no gene match: 7. CDR1 is LGHDT and CDR2 is YNNKEL in the germline V gene (reference sequence). The CDR3 covers 14 residues. The CDR3: CASSQTAGAGEQYF. CDR3 in DNA: TGTGCCAGCAGCCAGACAGCGGGAGCTGGCGAGCAGTACTTC.

The genes are TRBV5-5 and TRBJ1-6, with no clear D. The ends were cut back, 4 bases at V and 5 bases at J, with 19 bases in the middle. Germline V gene lookup returns CDR1 SGHKS and CDR2 YYEKEE (reference sequence). The CDR3 has 17 residues. DNA of the CDR3: TGTGCCAGCAGCCTGGAGAGGGATCGAGTGGATAATTCACCCCTCCACTTT. Translation: CASSLERDRVDNSPLHF.

The genes are TRBV15 and TRBJ2-3; 9 bases agree with TRBD2. The CDR3 is 17 residues long. J was trimmed by 0 bases and V by 1 base; bases with no gene match: 5. CDR1 is LNHNV, CDR2 YYDKDF, per germline (reference sequence). The CDR3, as DNA: TGTGCCACCAGCAGAGTTCCTAGCGGGGAAAGCACAGATACGCAGTATTTT. This translates into CATSRVPSGESTDTQYF.

This clone was observed a single time. The rearrangement links TRBV28 to TRBJ1-4; 8 bases fit TRBD1. Germline V gene lookup returns CDR1 MDHEN and CDR2 SYDVKM. V shed 6 bases and J 2 bases; nucleotides not matched to a gene: 8. This CDR3 comprises 16 residues. CDR3 sequence (DNA): TGTGCCAGCAGCTGGACAGGGTATTCGACTAATGAAAAACTGTTTTTT. Translated, it gives CASSWTGYSTNEKLFF.

The V call is TRBV10-3, the J call TRBJ2-5; D perhaps matches TRBD2 (5 bases). The length of the CDR3 is 13 residues. The ends were cut back, 4 bases at V and 4 bases at J, with 10 bases in the middle. Germline V gene lookup returns CDR1 ENHRY and CDR2 SYGVKD. CDR3 sequence: CAISVQEGETQYF. The CDR3 bases are TGTGCCATCAGTGTTCAAGAGGGAGAGACCCAGTACTTC.

The chain employs TRBV5-4 and TRBJ1-1, with a possible D match to TRBD1 (5 bases). The V end was cut by 0 bases, the J end by 7 bases, with 10 bases between. In germline, CDR1 is SGHNT, CDR2 YYREEE (reference sequence). The CDR3 runs 13 residues. Here the CDR3 DNA reads TGTGCCAGCAGCTTGGCCGGGGGTTTTGAAGCTTTCTTT. It is translated as CASSLAGGFEAFF.